This T cell receptor (beta chain) was retrieved from a study of T cells after yellow fever vaccination. Study observations and caveats: Highly abundant clonotypes carried over from the bulk population could end up in FACS-sorted repertoires as contaminants.

For this clonotype: Its antigen is undetermined. Given a much more abundant clone one base away, this may be a read error.

The CDR3 is made up of 16 amino acids. Germline V gene lookup returns CDR1 SGHTA and CDR2 FQGTGA. After removal of 1 base from V and 3 bases from J, the junction contained 6 bases not matched to a gene. MiXCR was run by TCRdb on the 5' RACE reads, yielding one entry per CDR3 protein. The table includes 140,000 to 150,000 distinct CDR3 sequences, under 8% detected once. This receptor was obtained from a man under 40 who received the YFV17D yellow fever vaccine. Sequences were derived from CD4+ T cells sorted from PBMCs, sampled 10 days after the yellow fever booster vaccination. The chain uses TRBV7-3 and TRBJ2-1; TRBD1 aligns across 7 bases. The CDR3 loop reads CASSLRPGQNYNEQFF. The CDR3, as DNA: TGTGCCAGCAGCTTAAGACCGGGACAGAACTACAATGAGCAGTTCTTC. Full variable domain (outside the CDR3, taken from reference TRBV7-3 and TRBJ2-1): GAGVSQTPSNKVTEKGKYVELRCDPISGHTALYWYRQSLGQGPEFLIYFQGTGAADDSGLPNDRFFAVRPEGSVSTLKIQRTERGDSAVYLCASSLRPGQNYNEQFFGPGTRLTVL.